Shown below are 3 T cell receptor beta chains from a single sample sequenced in a study of blood T cell repertoires in COVID-19. TCRdb keeps only in-frame clones here, not all; method: immunoSEQ multiplex PCR. The data hold about 170,000 clones, with almost 85% observed a single time. Sequences were obtained from peripheral blood. Receptor source: a woman aged 80 or over with COVID-19, enrolled during active disease.

The J gene is TRBJ2-5, the V gene TRBV10-3, with 11 bases fitting TRBD1. The ends lost 7 bases at V and 1 base at J; junction bases unmatched: 2. The length of the CDR3 is 14 residues. From germline, CDR1 is ENHRY and CDR2 SYGVKD. CDR3 nucleotides: TGTGCCATCACCGGGACAGGGGGCCAAGAGACCCAGTACTTC. This sequence encodes CAITGTGGQETQYF.

CDR3 region: CASSQDPKSGLAVSDTQYF. The CDR3 DNA reads TGCGCCAGCAGCCAAGATCCGAAATCGGGACTAGCGGTTTCAGATACGCAGTATTTT. The J gene is TRBJ2-3, the V gene TRBV4-3, with TRBD2 matching over 11 bases. The CDR3 is 19 amino acids. V trimming: 0 bases; J trimming: 4 bases; junction bases outside the gene matches: 12. CDR1 LGHNA and CDR2 YSLEER come from the germline V gene.

This chain links TRBV5-5 with TRBJ1-2, with D maybe TRBD1 (5 bases). The CDR3 is 16 amino acids. V was pared by 2 bases and J by 2 bases, with 16 bases between. Per germline, CDR1 SGHKS and CDR2 YYEKEE (reference sequence). The CDR3 sequence: CASSFEGARLNYGYTF. The CDR3 DNA reads TGTGCCAGCAGCTTCGAAGGGGCGAGGCTGAACTATGGCTACACCTTC.